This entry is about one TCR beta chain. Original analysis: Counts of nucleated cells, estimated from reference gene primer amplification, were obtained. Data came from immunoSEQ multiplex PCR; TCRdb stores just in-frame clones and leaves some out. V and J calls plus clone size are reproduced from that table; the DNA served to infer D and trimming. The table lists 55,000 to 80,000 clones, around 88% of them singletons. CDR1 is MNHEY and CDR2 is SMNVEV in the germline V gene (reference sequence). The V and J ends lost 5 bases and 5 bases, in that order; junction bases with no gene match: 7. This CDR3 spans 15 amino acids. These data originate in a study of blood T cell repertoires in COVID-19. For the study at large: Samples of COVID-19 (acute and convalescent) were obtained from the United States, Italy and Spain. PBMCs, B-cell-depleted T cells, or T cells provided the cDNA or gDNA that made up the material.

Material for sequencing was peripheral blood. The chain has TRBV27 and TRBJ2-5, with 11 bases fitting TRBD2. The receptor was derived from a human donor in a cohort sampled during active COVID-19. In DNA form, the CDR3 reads TGTGCCAGCAGTAGTTCTAGCGGGAGGCAGGAGACCCAGTACTTC. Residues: CASSSSSGRQETQYF.